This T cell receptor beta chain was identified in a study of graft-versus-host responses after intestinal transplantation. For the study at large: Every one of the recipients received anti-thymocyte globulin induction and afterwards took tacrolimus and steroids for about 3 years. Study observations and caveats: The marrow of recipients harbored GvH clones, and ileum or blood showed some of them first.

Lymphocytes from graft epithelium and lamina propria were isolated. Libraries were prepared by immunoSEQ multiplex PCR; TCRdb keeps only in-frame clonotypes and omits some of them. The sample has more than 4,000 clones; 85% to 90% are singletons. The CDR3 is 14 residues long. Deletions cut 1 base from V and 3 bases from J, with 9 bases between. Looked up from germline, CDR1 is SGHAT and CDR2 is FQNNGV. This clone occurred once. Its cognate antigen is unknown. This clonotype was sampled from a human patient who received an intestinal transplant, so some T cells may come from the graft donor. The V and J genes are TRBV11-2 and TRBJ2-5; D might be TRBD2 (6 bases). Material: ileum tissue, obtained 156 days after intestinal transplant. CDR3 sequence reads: CASSLASGEETQYF. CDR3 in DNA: TGTGCCAGCAGCTTAGCCTCGGGGGAAGAGACCCAGTACTTC.